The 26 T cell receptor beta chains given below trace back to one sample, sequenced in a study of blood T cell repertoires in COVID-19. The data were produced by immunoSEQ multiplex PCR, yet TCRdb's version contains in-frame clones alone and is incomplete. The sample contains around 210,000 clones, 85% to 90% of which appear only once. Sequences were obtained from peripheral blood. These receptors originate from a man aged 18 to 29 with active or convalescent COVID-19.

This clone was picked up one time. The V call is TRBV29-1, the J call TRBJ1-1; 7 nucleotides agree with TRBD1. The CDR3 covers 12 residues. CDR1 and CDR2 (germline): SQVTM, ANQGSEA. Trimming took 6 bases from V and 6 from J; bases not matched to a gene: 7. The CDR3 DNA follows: TGCAGCGTAGGACAGGAGAGCCCTGAAGCTTTCTTT. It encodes CSVGQESPEAFF. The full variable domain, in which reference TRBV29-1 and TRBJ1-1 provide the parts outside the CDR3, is SAVISQKPSRDICQRGTSLTIQCQVDSQVTMMFWYRQQPGQSLTLIATANQGSEATYESGFVIDKFPISRPNLTFSTLTVSNMSPEDSSIYLCSVGQESPEAFFGQGTRLTVV.

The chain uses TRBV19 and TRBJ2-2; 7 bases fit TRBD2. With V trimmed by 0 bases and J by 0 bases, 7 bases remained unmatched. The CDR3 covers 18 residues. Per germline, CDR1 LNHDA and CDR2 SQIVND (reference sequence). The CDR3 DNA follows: TGTGCCAGTAGTATAGATCCAGCGGGGACCGCGAACACCGGGGAGCTGTTTTTT. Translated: CASSIDPAGTANTGELFF.

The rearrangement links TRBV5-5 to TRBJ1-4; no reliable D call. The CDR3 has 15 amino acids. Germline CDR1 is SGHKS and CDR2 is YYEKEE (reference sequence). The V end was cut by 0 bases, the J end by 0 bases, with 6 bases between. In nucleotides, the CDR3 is TGTGCCAGCAGCTTGGTGGGCACAACTAATGAAAAACTGTTTTTT. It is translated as CASSLVGTTNEKLFF.

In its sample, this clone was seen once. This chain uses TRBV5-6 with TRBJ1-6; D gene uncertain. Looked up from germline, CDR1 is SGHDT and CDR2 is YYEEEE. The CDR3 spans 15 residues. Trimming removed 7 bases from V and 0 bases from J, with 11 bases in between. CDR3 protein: CASVRGVSYNSPLHF. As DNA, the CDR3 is TGTGCCAGCGTTCGCGGAGTCTCCTATAATTCACCCCTCCACTTT.

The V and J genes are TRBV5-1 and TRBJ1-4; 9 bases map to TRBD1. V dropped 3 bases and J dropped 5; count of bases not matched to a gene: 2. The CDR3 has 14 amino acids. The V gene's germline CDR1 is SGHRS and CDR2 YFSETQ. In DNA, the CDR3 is TGCGCCAGCAGCTCCGGACAGGGGAATGAAAAACTGTTTTTT. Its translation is CASSSGQGNEKLFF.

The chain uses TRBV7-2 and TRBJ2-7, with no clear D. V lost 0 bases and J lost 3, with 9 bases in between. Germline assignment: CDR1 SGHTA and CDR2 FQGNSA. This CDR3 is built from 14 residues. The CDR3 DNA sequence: TGTGCCAGCAGCTTAGCGCGGAAGGACTACGAGCAGTACTTC. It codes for CASSLARKDYEQYF.

The CDR3 spells CASSPPVLGLAGVEQYF. CDR3 coding DNA: TGTGCCAGCAGCCCTCCCGTCCTGGGACTAGCGGGAGTCGAGCAGTACTTC. The chain employs TRBV11-2 and TRBJ2-7; 14 bases are a match to TRBD2. Germline V gene sequence: CDR1 SGHAT, CDR2 FQNNGV. V gave up 5 bases and J gave up 6 bases; unmatched junction bases: 12. The CDR3 length is 17 residues.

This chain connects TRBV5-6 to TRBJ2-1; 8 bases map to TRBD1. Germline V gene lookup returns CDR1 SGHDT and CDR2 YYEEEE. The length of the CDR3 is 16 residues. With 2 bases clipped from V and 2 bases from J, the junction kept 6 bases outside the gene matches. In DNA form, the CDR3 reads TGTGCCAGCAGCTTAATCAGACAGGGGACCTACAATGAGCAGTTCTTC. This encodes CASSLIRQGTYNEQFF.

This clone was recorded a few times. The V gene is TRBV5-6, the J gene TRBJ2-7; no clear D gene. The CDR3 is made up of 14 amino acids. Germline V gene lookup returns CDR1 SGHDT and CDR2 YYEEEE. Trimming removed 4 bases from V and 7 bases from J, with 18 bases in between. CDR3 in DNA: TGTGCCAGCAGCACCACTCTCAGAGGTCGGGAGCAGTACTTC. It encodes CASSTTLRGREQYF.

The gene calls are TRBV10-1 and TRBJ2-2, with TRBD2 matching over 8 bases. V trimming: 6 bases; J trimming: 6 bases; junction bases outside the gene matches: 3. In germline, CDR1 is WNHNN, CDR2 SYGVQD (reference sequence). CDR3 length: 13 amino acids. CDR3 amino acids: CASRGLESGELFF. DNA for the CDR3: TGCGCCAGCAGGGGACTAGAATCCGGGGAGCTGTTTTTT.

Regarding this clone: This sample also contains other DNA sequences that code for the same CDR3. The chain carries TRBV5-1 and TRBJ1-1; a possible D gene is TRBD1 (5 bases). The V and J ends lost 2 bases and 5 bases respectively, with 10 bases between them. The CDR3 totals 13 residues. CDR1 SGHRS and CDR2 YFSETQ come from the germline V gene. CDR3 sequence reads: CASSFQGLTEAFF. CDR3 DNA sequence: TGCGCCAGCAGCTTTCAGGGACTAACTGAAGCTTTCTTT.

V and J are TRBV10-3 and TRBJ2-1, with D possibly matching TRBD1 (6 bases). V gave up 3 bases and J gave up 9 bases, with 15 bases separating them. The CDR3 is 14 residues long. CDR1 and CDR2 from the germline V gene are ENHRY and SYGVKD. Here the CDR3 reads CAISDFPQGSEQFF. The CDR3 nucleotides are TGTGCCATCAGTGACTTCCCACAGGGTAGTGAGCAGTTCTTC.

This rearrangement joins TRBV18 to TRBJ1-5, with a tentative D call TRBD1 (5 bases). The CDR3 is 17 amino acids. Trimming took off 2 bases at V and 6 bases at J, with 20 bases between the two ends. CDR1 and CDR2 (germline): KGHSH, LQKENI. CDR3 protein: CASSPRPDQAGGQPQHF. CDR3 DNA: TGTGCCAGCTCACCAAGGCCGGACCAAGCCGGGGGTCAGCCCCAGCATTTT.

CDR3 protein: CATSDQREGLGYEQYF. The CDR3 DNA reads as TGTGCCACCAGTGATCAACGGGAGGGCCTGGGCTACGAGCAGTACTTC. The J gene is TRBJ2-7, the V gene TRBV24-1; 8 nucleotides agree with TRBD2. Germline V gene data show CDR1 as KGHDR and CDR2 as SFDVKD. This CDR3 comprises 16 residues. Unmatched junction bases numbered 9, after V lost 3 bases and J lost 3 bases.

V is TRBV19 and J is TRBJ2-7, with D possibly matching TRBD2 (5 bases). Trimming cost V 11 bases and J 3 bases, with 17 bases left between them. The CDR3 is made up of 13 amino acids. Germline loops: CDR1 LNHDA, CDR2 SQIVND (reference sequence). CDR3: CACSRAVDYEQYF. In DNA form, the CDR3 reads TGTGCCTGCTCTCGAGCGGTCGACTACGAGCAGTACTTC.

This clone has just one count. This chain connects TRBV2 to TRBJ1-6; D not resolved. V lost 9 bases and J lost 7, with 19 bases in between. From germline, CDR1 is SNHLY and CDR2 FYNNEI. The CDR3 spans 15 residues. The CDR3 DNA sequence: TGTGCCAGACGGCTGGCGGGAAGCCGCAATTCACCCCTCCACTTT. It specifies CARRLAGSRNSPLHF.

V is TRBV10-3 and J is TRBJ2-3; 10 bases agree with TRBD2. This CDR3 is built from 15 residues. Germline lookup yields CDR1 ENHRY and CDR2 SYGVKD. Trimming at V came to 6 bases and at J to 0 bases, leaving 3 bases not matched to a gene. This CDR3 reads CAISLAGASTDTQYF. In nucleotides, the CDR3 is TGTGCCATCAGCCTAGCGGGAGCTAGCACAGATACGCAGTATTTT.

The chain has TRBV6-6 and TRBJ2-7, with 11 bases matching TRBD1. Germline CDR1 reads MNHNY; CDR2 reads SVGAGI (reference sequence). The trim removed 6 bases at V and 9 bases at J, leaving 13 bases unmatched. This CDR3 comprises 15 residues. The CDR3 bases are TGTGCCAGCAGCGGACCGGGACAGGGGGGACCCGGGCAGTACTTC. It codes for CASSGPGQGGPGQYF.

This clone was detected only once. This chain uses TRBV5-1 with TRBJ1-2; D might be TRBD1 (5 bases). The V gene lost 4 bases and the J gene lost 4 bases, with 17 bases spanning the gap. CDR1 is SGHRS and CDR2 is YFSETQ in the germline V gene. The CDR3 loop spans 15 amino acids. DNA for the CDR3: TGCGCCAGCAGCGTAGACAGTCGAAGGGTCTATGGCTACACCTTC. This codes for CASSVDSRRVYGYTF.

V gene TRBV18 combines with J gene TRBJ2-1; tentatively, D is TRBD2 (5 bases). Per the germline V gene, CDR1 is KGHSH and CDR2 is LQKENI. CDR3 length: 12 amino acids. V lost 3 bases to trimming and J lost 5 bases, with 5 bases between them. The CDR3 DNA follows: TGTGCCAGCTCACCGGAGGACAATGAGCAGTTCTTC. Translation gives CASSPEDNEQFF.

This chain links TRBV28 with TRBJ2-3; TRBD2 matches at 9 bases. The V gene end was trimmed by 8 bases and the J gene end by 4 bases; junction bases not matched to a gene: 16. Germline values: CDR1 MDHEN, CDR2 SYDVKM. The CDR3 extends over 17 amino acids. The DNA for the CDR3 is TGTGCCAGCTCCCTCTTAGGGGCGGGAGGGCCACCAGATACGCAGTATTTT. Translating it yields CASSLLGAGGPPDTQYF.

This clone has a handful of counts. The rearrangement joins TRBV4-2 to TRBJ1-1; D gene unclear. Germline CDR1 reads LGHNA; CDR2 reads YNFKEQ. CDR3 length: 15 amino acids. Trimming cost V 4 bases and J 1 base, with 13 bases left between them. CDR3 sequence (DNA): TGTGCCAGCAGCCCCCCCCAAGCCGGGAACACTGAAGCTTTCTTT. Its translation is CASSPPQAGNTEAFF.

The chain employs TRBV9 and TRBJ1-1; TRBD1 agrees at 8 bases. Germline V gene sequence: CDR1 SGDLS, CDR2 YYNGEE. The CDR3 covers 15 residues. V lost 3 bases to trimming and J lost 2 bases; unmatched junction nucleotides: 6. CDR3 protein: CASSAPTGENTEAFF. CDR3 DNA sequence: TGTGCCAGCAGCGCCCCGACAGGGGAAAACACTGAAGCTTTCTTT.

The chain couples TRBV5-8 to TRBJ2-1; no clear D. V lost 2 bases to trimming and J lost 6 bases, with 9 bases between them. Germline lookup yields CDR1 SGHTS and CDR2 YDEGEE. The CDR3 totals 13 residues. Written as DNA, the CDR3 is TGTGCCAGCAGCTTTACCAGAATCAATGAGCAGTTCTTC. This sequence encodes CASSFTRINEQFF.

The CDR3 DNA is TGTGCCAGCAGTTCCCCCGGCCGCGGGTACAATGAGCAGTTCTTC. Translated: CASSSPGRGYNEQFF. The V call is TRBV28, the J call TRBJ2-1; perhaps TRBD2 as D (5 bases). The length of the CDR3 is 15 residues. V lost 4 bases, J lost 4 bases, and 14 bases lay in between. Germline V gene sequence: CDR1 MDHEN, CDR2 SYDVKM. The variable domain in full, with the rest retrieved from reference TRBV28 and TRBJ2-1, is DVKVTQSSRYLVKRTGEKVFLECVQDMDHENMFWYRQDPGLGLRLIYFSYDVKMKEKGDIPEGYSVSREKKERFSLILESASTNQTSMYLCASSSPGRGYNEQFFGPGTRLTVL.

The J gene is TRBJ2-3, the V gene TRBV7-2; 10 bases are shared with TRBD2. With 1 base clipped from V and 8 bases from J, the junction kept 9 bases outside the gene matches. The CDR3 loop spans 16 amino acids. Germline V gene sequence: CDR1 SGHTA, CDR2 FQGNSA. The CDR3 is CASSLELAGPPRTQYF. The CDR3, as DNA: TGTGCCAGCAGCTTAGAACTAGCGGGGCCCCCCCGTACGCAGTATTTT. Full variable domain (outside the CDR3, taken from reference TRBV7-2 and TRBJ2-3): GAGVSQSPSNKVTEKGKDVELRCDPISGHTALYWYRQSLGQGLEFLIYFQGNSAPDKSGLPSDRFSAERTGGSVSTLTIQRTQQEDSAVYLCASSLELAGPPRTQYFGPGTRLTVL.